These 29 T cell receptor beta chains originate from one sample sequenced in a study of blood T cell repertoires in COVID-19 (TCRdb year 2020). Library generation was performed with the immunoSEQ multiplex PCR assay. The clones in this table, taken by TCRdb from immuneACCESS, are in-frame only. Not every clone is retained; where verified, under half of the shortfall comes from an unresolved V gene, and the cause of the rest is unknown. For this sample there are about 310,000 clones; roughly 86% appear just once. The biggest ten clones account for about 8.9% of the sample. The sequenced material came from PBMCs or T cells enriched from blood (not recorded which). Receptor source: a young woman who had recovered from COVID-19.

The chain is built from TRBV6-5 and TRBJ1-2, with D possibly TRBD1 on 6 matching bases. The germline V and J ends were trimmed by 5 bases and 1 base, with 14 bases remaining between them. The CDR3 covers 15 residues. In germline, CDR1 is MNHEY, CDR2 SVGAGI. CDR3 sequence: CASSLDRTYNYGYTF. The CDR3 coding sequence is TGTGCCAGCAGTCTTGACAGGACCTATAACTATGGCTACACCTTC.

The CDR3 sequence: CALGQGESGELFF. CDR3 nucleotide sequence: TGTGCCCTAGGGCAGGGGGAGTCCGGGGAGCTGTTTTTT. The chain is built from TRBV5-4 and TRBJ2-2; TRBD1 matches 7 bases. Trimming removed 10 bases from V and 6 bases from J; junction bases left unmatched: 9. Germline-derived CDR1 and CDR2 are SGHNT and YYREEE (reference sequence). The CDR3 loop spans 13 amino acids.

The chain is built from TRBV14 and TRBJ1-2, with D hard to call. This CDR3 comprises 13 residues. Germline V gives CDR1 SGHDN, CDR2 FVKESK. Trimming took 3 bases from V and 3 from J, leaving 8 bases between them. The CDR3 protein is CASSQDFDYGYTF. CDR3 bases: TGTGCCAGCAGCCAGGACTTCGACTATGGCTACACCTTC.

This clone was seen a single time. The V call is TRBV5-1, the J call TRBJ2-7; 7 positions match TRBD1. J was trimmed by 0 bases and V by 4 bases; bases with no gene match: 7. The CDR3 contains 15 residues. CDR1 is SGHRS, CDR2 YFSETQ, per germline. CDR3 in amino acids: CASSLRGTVSYEQYF. The CDR3 DNA sequence: TGCGCCAGCAGCCTGCGAGGGACAGTCTCCTACGAGCAGTACTTC.

This rearrangement joins TRBV3-1 (or the pseudogene TRBV3-2) to TRBJ2-1, with a possible D match to TRBD2 (6 bases). V was trimmed by 4 bases and J by 7 bases, leaving 11 bases between them. CDR1 is LGHDT, CDR2 YNNKEL, per germline (reference sequence). This CDR3 has 13 amino acids. The chain's CDR3 is CASSPGVGNEQFF. In nucleotides, the CDR3 is TGTGCCAGCAGCCCGGGGGTGGGAAATGAGCAGTTCTTC.

This clone was observed a few times. The rearrangement links TRBV2 to TRBJ2-2, with 9 bases identical to TRBD2. The CDR3 is 15 amino acids. With 4 bases clipped from V and 3 bases from J, the junction kept 3 bases outside the gene matches. The germline gives CDR1 SNHLY, CDR2 FYNNEI. CDR3 coding DNA: TGTGCCAGCAGTGGGACTAGCGTCGACACCGGGGAGCTGTTTTTT. Protein: CASSGTSVDTGELFF.

The chain uses TRBV23-1 and TRBJ1-2, with D perhaps TRBD1 (5 bases). TRBV23-1 is an open reading frame, and its role is uncertain. The ends were cut back, 3 bases at V and 1 base at J, with 15 bases in the middle. The CDR3 loop spans 16 amino acids. CDR3 protein: CASSQKMGTNNYGYTF. The CDR3 nucleotides read TGCGCCAGCAGTCAGAAAATGGGGACTAATAACTATGGCTACACCTTC.

The chain has TRBV15 and TRBJ1-5; no definite D call. The CDR3 runs to 15 residues. V lost 0 bases, J lost 5 bases, and 11 bases lay in between. Germline lookup yields CDR1 LNHNV and CDR2 YYDKDF (reference sequence). CDR3 region: CATSRELGGHQPQHF. CDR3 bases: TGTGCCACCAGCAGAGAGCTAGGTGGTCATCAGCCCCAGCATTTT.

The rearrangement links TRBV27 to TRBJ1-3; no clear D. The CDR3 spans 16 residues. Germline CDR1 MNHEY, CDR2 SMNVEV (reference sequence). V was clipped by 1 base and J by 0 bases, with 10 bases between them. The CDR3 DNA follows: TGTGCCAGCAGTTTATTTGGCGGGAGCTCTGGAAACACCATATATTTT. The encoded protein is CASSLFGGSSGNTIYF.

In its sample, this clone was seen once. This rearrangement joins TRBV7-2 to TRBJ1-2; 7 bases line up with TRBD1. J gave up 4 bases and V 4 bases, and 3 bases lay outside the gene matches. Germline CDR1 reads SGHTA; CDR2 reads FQGNSA. The CDR3 is 13 amino acids. CDR3 protein: CASSSSGGYGYTF. CDR3 bases: TGTGCCAGCAGCTCCTCAGGGGGCTATGGCTACACCTTC.

The chain couples TRBV2 to TRBJ2-7; D is unresolved. This CDR3 has 11 residues. V lost 4 bases and J lost 3, with 4 bases in between. CDR1 and CDR2 (germline): SNHLY, FYNNEI. The CDR3 nucleotides read TGTGCCAGCAGTGGAGGCTACGAGCAGTACTTC. Protein product: CASSGGYEQYF.

The rearrangement uses TRBV30 and TRBJ2-1; TRBD2 agrees at 8 bases. The CDR3 runs 16 residues. Unmatched junction bases numbered 8, after V lost 1 base and J lost 3 bases. The germline V gene has CDR1 GTSNPN and CDR2 SVGIG (reference sequence). The CDR3 DNA sequence: TGTGCCTGGAGTGAAACCGGGACTAGATACTACAATGAGCAGTTCTTC. Translated, it gives CAWSETGTRYYNEQFF.

This clone was seen only a few times. This rearrangement joins TRBV25-1 to TRBJ2-7; 9 bases fit TRBD2. The V gene's germline CDR1 is MGHDK and CDR2 SYGVNS. The CDR3 sequence is 18 residues long. J lost 3 bases, V lost 2 bases, and 14 bases had no gene match. The CDR3 reads CASSERIAGVGESYEQYF. CDR3 nucleotide sequence: TGTGCCAGCAGTGAACGAATAGCGGGAGTTGGAGAGAGCTACGAGCAGTACTTC.

The chain employs TRBV5-1 and TRBJ2-1; D is possibly TRBD2 (6 bases). CDR1 and CDR2 from the germline V gene are SGHRS and YFSETQ. The CDR3 consists of 15 residues. Trimming stripped 4 bases from V and 2 bases from J, with 13 bases between. CDR3 coding DNA: TGCGCCAGCAGCATCGAAGCGGGTACCTACAATGAGCAGTTCTTC. Translating gives CASSIEAGTYNEQFF.

This chain joins TRBV19 and TRBJ1-5; possible D gene TRBD1, 5 bases. Germline loops: CDR1 LNHDA, CDR2 SQIVND (reference sequence). The CDR3 runs 14 residues. The germline V and J ends were trimmed by 8 bases and 2 bases, with 13 bases remaining between them. The CDR3 DNA sequence: TGTGCCAGTGTAAGGGGTCGGGGCAATCAGCCCCAGCATTTT. Translating it yields CASVRGRGNQPQHF.

The chain recombines TRBV4-3 with TRBJ2-5, with 7 nucleotides matching TRBD2. The J segment lost 4 bases and the V segment lost 5 bases, leaving 4 bases of the junction unmatched. CDR1 LGHNA and CDR2 YSLEER come from the germline V gene. This CDR3 is 13 amino acids long. CDR3 protein: CASSEERGETQYF. CDR3 bases: TGCGCCAGCAGCGAGGAGCGGGGAGAGACCCAGTACTTC.

The chain couples TRBV29-1 to TRBJ2-7, with 11 bases aligning to TRBD1. The CDR3 is 13 residues long. V trimming: 7 bases; J trimming: 5 bases; junction bases outside the gene matches: 7. Germline CDR1 and CDR2: SQVTM and ANQGSEA. The CDR3 protein is CSANRDRGDEQYF. The CDR3 DNA is TGCAGCGCTAACCGGGACAGGGGGGACGAGCAGTACTTC.

This chain joins TRBV14 and TRBJ1-4; TRBD1 is a possible D gene (6 bases). V was clipped by 4 bases and J by 6 bases, with 12 bases between them. Germline V gives CDR1 SGHDN, CDR2 FVKESK. CDR3 length: 14 residues. The CDR3 reads CASSLRGGDEKLFF. The CDR3 nucleotides read TGTGCCAGCAGCCTCAGGGGTGGAGATGAAAAACTGTTTTTT.

J is TRBJ2-3 and V is TRBV4-3, with TRBD1 identical over 12 bases. Looked up from germline, CDR1 is LGHNA and CDR2 is YSLEER. This CDR3 contains 17 residues. The V segment lost 3 bases and the J segment 5 bases; nucleotides outside the gene matches: 9. Here the CDR3 DNA reads TGCGCCAGCAGCCATCTACCGGGACAGGGGGCCAGAGATACGCAGTATTTT. Its protein product is CASSHLPGQGARDTQYF.

This chain uses TRBV5-1 with TRBJ2-3; 9 bases agree with TRBD2. The CDR3 runs to 14 residues. V shed 9 bases, J shed 0 bases, and the junction held 5 bases outside the gene matches. Germline loops: CDR1 SGHRS, CDR2 YFSETQ. The CDR3 loop reads CATRTSASTDTQYF. CDR3 DNA: TGCGCCACCCGGACTAGCGCTAGCACAGATACGCAGTATTTT.

This clone has just a few counts. The chain is built from TRBV28 and TRBJ1-2; D uncertain. The CDR3 runs to 13 residues. V was cut by 5 bases and J by 7 bases, with 14 bases left in between. The germline V gene encodes CDR1 MDHEN and CDR2 SYDVKM. The CDR3 spells CASSTSRFSGYTF. The DNA for the CDR3 is TGTGCCAGCAGTACCTCGAGGTTCAGTGGCTACACCTTC.

The chain couples TRBV4-2 to TRBJ2-7, with 7 bases lining up with TRBD2. Germline V CDR1 and CDR2: LGHNA, YNFKEQ. Trimming took 4 bases from V and 3 from J; bases not matched to a gene: 6. This CDR3 is 14 amino acids long. This CDR3 is CASSPSRDYYEQYF. The CDR3 coding sequence is TGTGCCAGCAGCCCGTCCCGGGACTACTACGAGCAGTACTTC.

The CDR3 here is CASSRNDNRLDTEAFF. CDR3 coding DNA: TGTGCCAGCAGCCGAAACGACAATAGGTTGGACACTGAAGCTTTCTTT. The V gene is TRBV7-6, the J gene TRBJ1-1; unclear D gene. The CDR3 covers 16 residues. Germline V CDR1 and CDR2: SGHVS, FNYEAQ. V gave up 5 bases and J gave up 3 bases, with 19 bases separating them.

This rearrangement joins TRBV20-1 to TRBJ1-1; 7 positions agree with TRBD1. V lost 3 bases, J lost 0 bases, and 7 bases stayed unmatched. There are 15 residues in the CDR3. Germline assignment: CDR1 DFQATT and CDR2 SNEGSKA (reference sequence). CDR3 DNA sequence: TGCAGTGCTAGTAATTTCGACAGGGTGAACACTGAAGCTTTCTTT. This codes for CSASNFDRVNTEAFF.

This sequence joins TRBV7-2 and TRBJ1-4; TRBD1 is a possible D gene (5 bases). This CDR3 spans 17 amino acids. Germline CDR1 is SGHTA and CDR2 is FQGNSA. V shed 2 bases and J shed 2 bases, with 15 bases lying between them. The CDR3 DNA is TGTGCCAGCAGCTTAATGGCGGGCGGGGGGACTAATGAAAAACTGTTTTTT. Its translation is CASSLMAGGGTNEKLFF. The full variable domain, its missing parts supplied by reference TRBV7-2 and TRBJ1-4, is GAGVSQSPSNKVTEKGKDVELRCDPISGHTALYWYRQSLGQGLEFLIYFQGNSAPDKSGLPSDRFSAERTGGSVSTLTIQRTQQEDSAVYLCASSLMAGGGTNEKLFFGSGTQLSVL.

The chain joins TRBV7-9 to TRBJ1-6; D unclear. Per the germline V gene, CDR1 is SEHNR and CDR2 is FQNEAQ (reference sequence). The V and J ends lost 5 bases and 0 bases respectively, with 14 bases between them. This CDR3 spans 17 amino acids. CDR3 residues: CASSPGGGNSYNSPLHF. DNA for the CDR3: TGTGCCAGCAGCCCGGGTGGCGGCAACTCCTATAATTCACCCCTCCACTTT.

The V gene is TRBV27, the J gene TRBJ2-3, with D possibly matching TRBD1 (6 bases). Looked up from germline, CDR1 is MNHEY and CDR2 is SMNVEV (reference sequence). The V gene lost 8 bases and the J gene lost 5 bases, with 23 bases spanning the gap. The CDR3 covers 16 residues. For the CDR3, the DNA is TGTGCCAGCCGGCCCATTAAGACCCCGACAGGAGATACGCAGTATTTT. Translating it yields CASRPIKTPTGDTQYF.

The rearrangement links TRBV6-6 to TRBJ1-4, with a weak D call TRBD1 (5 bases). Germline CDR1 is MNHNY and CDR2 is SVGAGI (reference sequence). The CDR3 runs to 12 residues. Trimming removed 6 bases at V and 10 bases at J, with 12 bases between. In nucleotides, the CDR3 is TGTGCCAGCAGCTACGGGCAGGGAAAACTGTTTTTT. It codes for CASSYGQGKLFF.

The chain recombines TRBV24-1 with TRBJ1-2; TRBD1 matches 9 bases. The ends lost 5 bases at V and 4 bases at J; junction bases unmatched: 7. The CDR3 has 15 residues. Germline CDR1 is KGHDR and CDR2 is SFDVKD. This CDR3 is CATSGAGQGLYGYTF. Written as DNA, the CDR3 is TGTGCCACCAGTGGCGCCGGACAGGGGCTCTATGGCTACACCTTC.